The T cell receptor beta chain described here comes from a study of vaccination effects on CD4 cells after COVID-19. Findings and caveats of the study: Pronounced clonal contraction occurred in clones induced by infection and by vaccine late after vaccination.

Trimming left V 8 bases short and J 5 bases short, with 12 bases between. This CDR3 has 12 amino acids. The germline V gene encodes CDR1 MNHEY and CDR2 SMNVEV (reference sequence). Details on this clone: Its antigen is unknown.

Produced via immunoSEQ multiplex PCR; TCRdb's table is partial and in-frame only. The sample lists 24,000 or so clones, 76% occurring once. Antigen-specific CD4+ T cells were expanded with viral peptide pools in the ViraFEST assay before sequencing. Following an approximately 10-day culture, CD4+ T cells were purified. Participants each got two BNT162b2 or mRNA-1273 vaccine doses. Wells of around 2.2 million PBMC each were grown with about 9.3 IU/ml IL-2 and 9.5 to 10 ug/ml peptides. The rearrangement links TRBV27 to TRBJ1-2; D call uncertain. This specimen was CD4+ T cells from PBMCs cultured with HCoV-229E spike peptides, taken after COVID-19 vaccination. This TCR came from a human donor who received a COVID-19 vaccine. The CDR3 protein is CASQAPGYGYTF. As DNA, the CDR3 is TGTGCCAGCCAGGCCCCGGGGTATGGCTACACCTTC.